This TCR beta chain was recorded in a study of CXCR3-negative and CXCR3-positive naive CD8 T cells. Study-wide results and limits: TRB CDR3s were more hydrophobic in CXCR3-positive than in CXCR3-negative naive cells. Naive subsets expressed similar surface CD5; TRB CDR3 features served to infer TCR strength. The level of CXCR3 expression partially decreased after cryopreservation; the majority of assays used fresh PBMCs. Both of the naive subsets showed about the same high diversity, but memory CD8+ cells had much less.

The CDR3 totals 13 residues. CDR1 and CDR2 (germline): MNHEY, SMNVEV (reference sequence). To note about this clonotype: Antigen specificity is unknown.

The libraries of TRB cDNA were constructed through 5' RACE using UMI labels. No DNA is given; TCRdb re-called the 5' RACE reads and lists each CDR3 protein once. This repertoire includes about 120,000 distinct CDR3 sequences. CD45RO-CCR7+CD27+CD95- cells counted as naive CD8+ T cells. Sequenced material: naive CXCR3+ CD8+ T cells from blood. Regarding subset: CD45RO-CCR7+CD27+CD95- naive CD8+ T cells expressing CXCR3 (TNR3+). The chain employs TRBV27 and TRBJ1-2; checking the TCRdb D call of TRBD1 is not possible without DNA. This TCR was sampled from a human donor in good health. Some clones in this sample may be carry-over from other donors' samples. The CDR3 region is CASSLTPNYGYTF.